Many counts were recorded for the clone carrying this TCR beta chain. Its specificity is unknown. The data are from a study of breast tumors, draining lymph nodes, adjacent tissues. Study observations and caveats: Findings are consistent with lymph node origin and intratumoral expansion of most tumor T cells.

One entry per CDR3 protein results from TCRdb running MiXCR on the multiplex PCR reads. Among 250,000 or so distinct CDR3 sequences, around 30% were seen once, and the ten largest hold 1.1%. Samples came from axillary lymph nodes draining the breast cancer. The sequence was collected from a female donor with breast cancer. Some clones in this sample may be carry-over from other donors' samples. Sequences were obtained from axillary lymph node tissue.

The DNA of the CDR3 is TGCAGTGCTAGAGGGTGGGGGTGGGCAGACACCGGGGAGCTGTTTTTT. Translation: CSARGWGWADTGELFF. The chain links TRBV20-1 to TRBJ2-2, with D perhaps matching TRBD1 or TRBD2 (5 bases each). Germline values: CDR1 DFQATT, CDR2 SNEGSKA (reference sequence). CDR3 length: 16 residues. V lost 1 base and J lost 3, with 15 bases in between.